Listed here is a single T cell receptor beta chain. Germline CDR1 reads SGHRS; CDR2 reads YFSETQ. V lost 4 bases to trimming and J lost 6 bases, with 20 bases between them. This CDR3 has 15 amino acids. Original data processing: Estimation of nucleated cell counts relied on the amplification of reference gene primers. Assay: immunoSEQ multiplex PCR; the TCRdb copy retains only in-frame clones and omits some. V and J calls and clone size follow that table, whereas D and trimming were derived from the DNA. Of roughly 240,000 clones in the sample, about 91% were seen once. Individuals drawn from 20 to 25 US areas were roughly 18 to 95 years old. This sample was included in a study of blood T cell repertoires in COVID-19.

V is TRBV5-1 and J is TRBJ2-7; D is possibly TRBD1 (5 bases). The receptor was derived from a woman in her thirties or forties with acute COVID-19. The sequencing sample was made of PBMCs or T cells enriched from blood (not recorded which). The CDR3 nucleotides are TGCGCCAGCAGCGGGGCAGGGAATTCAGGAGCCGAGCAGTACTTC. Residues: CASSGAGNSGAEQYF.